This T cell receptor beta chain comes out of a study of identical twins. This clonotype was seen more than once but under ten times. The germline V gene encodes CDR1 SGHTA and CDR2 FQGTGA. CDR3 length equals 16 residues. V was pared by 5 bases and J by 1 base, with 6 bases of the junction left unmatched. One entry per CDR3 protein results from TCRdb running MiXCR on the 5' RACE reads. The table includes 450,000 to 650,000 distinct CDR3 sequences, approximately 16% detected once. The same data also went into a second study, on yellow fever vaccine responses in identical twins.

The sequence was obtained from a woman in her late teens or twenties in good health. The sample taken for sequencing was CD4+ T cells sorted from blood. The rearrangement links TRBV7-3 to TRBJ2-3, with 10 bases lining up with TRBD2. CDR3 DNA: TGTGCCAGCAGCAAGACTAGCGGGCACCGCACAGATACGCAGTATTTT. Its translation: CASSKTSGHRTDTQYF.